These 15 T cell receptor beta chains originate from one sample sequenced in a study of T cell changes during pregnancy in multiple sclerosis. Sequenced by immunoSEQ multiplex PCR; TCRdb stores in-frame clones only, minus some. The top ten hold roughly 2.5% of the sample, which has 65,000 to 90,000 clones, 90% to 95% seen once. The specimen was peripheral blood, collected in the first trimester of pregnancy. These receptors were obtained from a female donor with multiple sclerosis, enrolled in a pregnancy study.

The rearrangement links TRBV4-3 to TRBJ2-1; 14 positions agree with TRBD2. J was trimmed by 0 bases and V by 1 base; bases with no gene match: 5. Per germline, CDR1 LGHNA and CDR2 YSLEER. The CDR3 covers 19 residues. This CDR3 is CASSQGTSGGPSSYNEQFF. The CDR3 region has the DNA TGCGCCAGCAGCCAAGGGACTAGCGGGGGGCCGAGCTCCTACAATGAGCAGTTCTTC.

This clone came up a few times. The chain carries TRBV7-6 and TRBJ1-1; tentative D call: TRBD1 (6 bases). Germline values: CDR1 SGHVS, CDR2 FNYEAQ. This CDR3 has 13 amino acids. V lost 1 base to trimming and J lost 5 bases, with 8 bases between them. The CDR3 protein is CASSLDRVTEAFF. CDR3 DNA sequence: TGTGCCAGCAGCTTAGACAGGGTTACTGAAGCTTTCTTT.

This chain uses TRBV6-4 with TRBJ1-6; TRBD1 agrees at 7 bases. The CDR3 extends over 16 amino acids. The V segment lost 5 bases and the J segment 6 bases; nucleotides outside the gene matches: 10. The V gene's germline CDR1 is MRHNA and CDR2 SNTAGT. CDR3 sequence: CASSKLQGLGNSPLHF. CDR3 bases: TGTGCCAGCAGTAAATTACAGGGGTTAGGTAATTCACCCCTCCACTTT.

The J gene is TRBJ2-7, the V gene TRBV4-1, with TRBD1 as a possible D gene (5 bases). CDR3 length: 15 amino acids. V was clipped by 0 bases and J by 0 bases, with 9 bases between them. Germline V gene data show CDR1 as MGHRA and CDR2 as YSYEKL. CDR3 protein: CASSQEDKTSYEQYF. For the CDR3, the DNA is TGCGCCAGCAGCCAAGAGGACAAAACCTCCTACGAGCAGTACTTC.

The genes are TRBV11-2 and TRBJ2-6; TRBD1 is a possible D gene (6 bases). The CDR3 spans 17 residues. CDR1 is SGHAT and CDR2 is FQNNGV in the germline V gene. V shed 2 bases and J shed 2 bases, with 13 bases lying between them. The CDR3 protein is CASSLSPTGTGANVLTF. CDR3 sequence (DNA): TGTGCCAGCAGCTTATCCCCTACAGGGACTGGGGCCAACGTCCTGACTTTC.

The chain joins TRBV28 to TRBJ1-2, with D maybe TRBD1 (6 bases). Germline CDR1 and CDR2: MDHEN and SYDVKM. This CDR3 has 14 residues. The ends were cut back, 5 bases at V and 7 bases at J, with 17 bases in the middle. The CDR3 nucleotides read TGTGCCAGCAGTCCTCACAGGGTGGGGGCTGGCTACACCTTC. This encodes CASSPHRVGAGYTF.

The CDR3 loop is CASSYTGMNTEAFF. DNA of the CDR3: TGTGCCAGCAGCTATACAGGGATGAACACTGAAGCTTTCTTT. The V and J genes are TRBV9 and TRBJ1-1, with TRBD1 as a possible D gene (6 bases). V was shortened by 4 bases and J by 0 bases, with 10 bases between the two germline ends. From germline, CDR1 is SGDLS and CDR2 YYNGEE. This CDR3 has 14 residues. The full variable domain, rest sourced from reference TRBV9 and TRBJ1-1, is DSGVTQTPKHLITATGQRVTLRCSPRSGDLSVYWYQQSLDQGLQFLIQYYNGEERAKGNILERFSAQQFPDLHSELNLSSLELGDSALYFCASSYTGMNTEAFFGQGTRLTVV.

The chain combines TRBV9 with TRBJ2-5; 12 positions agree with TRBD2. This CDR3 is built from 20 residues. The germline CDR1 and CDR2 sequences are SGDLS and YYNGEE. With V trimmed by 1 base and J by 4 bases, 17 bases remained unmatched. The CDR3 region is CASSVKGLAGGPLRGETQYF. CDR3 DNA sequence: TGTGCCAGCAGCGTAAAAGGGCTAGCGGGAGGGCCACTACGGGGAGAGACCCAGTACTTC.

The chain couples TRBV10-3 to TRBJ2-5; 8 bases are shared with TRBD2. Germline V gene data show CDR1 as ENHRY and CDR2 as SYGVKD. The CDR3 is 15 amino acids. V shed 4 bases and J 5 bases; nucleotides not matched to a gene: 9. The DNA of the CDR3 is TGTGCCATCAGTGCCGGGAGGGAAGATGGGGAGACCCAGTACTTC. It translates to CAISAGREDGETQYF.

This chain joins TRBV7-8 and TRBJ2-7; D gene unclear. The V end lost 1 base, the J end lost 1 base, and 14 bases lay between the germline ends. The CDR3 sequence is 16 residues long. Germline V lookup: CDR1 SGHVS, CDR2 FQNEAQ. The CDR3 region is CASSLVDPLWSYEQYF. For the CDR3, the DNA is TGTGCCAGCAGCTTAGTAGATCCTTTGTGGTCCTACGAGCAGTACTTC.

This clone was seen just once. CDR3 residues: CASSYSGAPGSEQFF. CDR3 bases: TGTGCCAGCAGCTACAGCGGGGCTCCGGGGAGTGAGCAGTTCTTC. The chain employs TRBV7-3 and TRBJ2-1, with 7 bases matching TRBD2. This CDR3 is built from 15 residues. Germline trimming cut 4 bases from V and 9 bases from J; bases unmatched to any gene: 12. CDR1 is SGHTA, CDR2 FQGTGA, per germline.

The J gene is TRBJ1-1, the V gene TRBV11-3; D is uncertain. Germline V CDR1 and CDR2: SGHNT, YENEEA. V gave up 5 bases and J gave up 7 bases, with 20 bases separating them. This CDR3 is 15 amino acids long. The DNA of the CDR3 is TGTGCCAGCAGCCGTAAAGCCGGGAGTCGATATGAAGCTTTCTTT. Its translation: CASSRKAGSRYEAFF. Using reference TRBV11-3 and TRBJ1-1 for the parts outside the CDR3, the full variable domain is EAGVVQSPRYKIIEKKQPVAFWCNPISGHNTLYWYLQNLGQGPELLIRYENEEAVDDSQLPKDRFSAERLKGVDSTLKIQPAELGDSAVYLCASSRKAGSRYEAFFGQGTRLTVV.

This clone was observed once. The chain couples TRBV6-1 to TRBJ2-1; D may be TRBD2 (6 bases). Looked up from germline, CDR1 is MNHNS and CDR2 is SASEGT. The CDR3 spans 13 residues. Trimming pared 1 base from V and 9 bases from J, leaving 10 bases between. Here the CDR3 DNA reads TGTGCCAGCAGTGAAGGGACGGGGGTTGAGCAGTTCTTC. This gives the protein CASSEGTGVEQFF.

Only a few counts were recorded for this clone. The CDR3 is CASSLMAGDHQPQHF. The DNA for the CDR3 is TGTGCCAGCAGCTTAATGGCAGGGGACCATCAGCCCCAGCATTTT. The rearrangement uses TRBV7-2 and TRBJ1-5; maybe TRBD1 (6 bases). Germline V lookup: CDR1 SGHTA, CDR2 FQGNSA. V dropped 2 bases and J dropped 5 bases, with 13 bases sitting between them. CDR3 length equals 15 residues.

The rearrangement joins TRBV11-3 to TRBJ1-1, with D maybe TRBD1 (6 bases). Deletions cut 5 bases from V and 0 bases from J, with 13 bases between. The CDR3 contains 15 residues. Germline loops: CDR1 SGHNT, CDR2 YENEEA. As DNA, the CDR3 is TGTGCCAGCAGCCCCGGGGGGGGGCTGAACACTGAAGCTTTCTTT. Its protein is CASSPGGGLNTEAFF.